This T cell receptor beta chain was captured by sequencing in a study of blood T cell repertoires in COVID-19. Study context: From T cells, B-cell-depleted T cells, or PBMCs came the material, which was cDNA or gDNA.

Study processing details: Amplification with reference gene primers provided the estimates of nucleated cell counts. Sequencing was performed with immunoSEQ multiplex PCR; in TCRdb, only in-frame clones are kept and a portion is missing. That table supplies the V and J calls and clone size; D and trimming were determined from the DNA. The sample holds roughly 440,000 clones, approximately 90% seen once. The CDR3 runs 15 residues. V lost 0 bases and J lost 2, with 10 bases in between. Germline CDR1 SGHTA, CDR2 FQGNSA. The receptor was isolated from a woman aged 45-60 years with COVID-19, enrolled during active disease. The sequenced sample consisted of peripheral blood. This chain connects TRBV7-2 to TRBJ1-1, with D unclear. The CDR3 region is CASSLAEGTNTEAFF. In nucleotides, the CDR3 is TGTGCCAGCAGCTTAGCAGAGGGAACAAACACTGAAGCTTTCTTT. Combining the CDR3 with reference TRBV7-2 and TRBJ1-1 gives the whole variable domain GAGVSQSPSNKVTEKGKDVELRCDPISGHTALYWYRQSLGQGLEFLIYFQGNSAPDKSGLPSDRFSAERTGGSVSTLTIQRTQQEDSAVYLCASSLAEGTNTEAFFGQGTRLTVV.